This paragraph covers one T cell receptor (beta chain) sequence. V gave up 0 bases and J gave up 1 base, with 9 bases separating them. This CDR3 region has 15 residues. Germline CDR1 is LNHNV and CDR2 is YYDKDF (reference sequence). This sample stems from a study of T cells in Graves' hyperthyroidism and ophthalmopathy. Turning to the study itself: At initial diagnosis, before any treatment had begun, peripheral blood was obtained.

Amplified TCR beta CDR3 regions came from RNA transcripts. The HTBI set primed first-round TCR CDR3 RT-PCR. A single record per CDR3 protein comes from TCRdb applying MiXCR to the multiplex PCR reads. The data contain roughly 290,000 distinct CDR3 sequences, around 13% of them seen just once; the ten biggest clones take up approximately 7.9%. Hyperthyroidism of Graves' type that showed no ophthalmopathy progression within 18 months was stable. Isolation of PBMCs was performed on around 10 ml fresh peripheral blood. The V gene is TRBV15, the J gene TRBJ1-1; D gene unclear. What was sequenced was blood. This sequence originates from a woman between 40 and 50 years old with Graves' hyperthyroidism. The CDR3 sequence: CATSREQIGNTEAFF. The CDR3 DNA sequence: TGTGCCACCAGCAGAGAGCAGATTGGGAACACTGAAGCTTTCTTT.